The 20 T cell receptor beta chains reported below all come from one sample, sequenced in a study of blood T cell repertoires in COVID-19. The repertoire was sequenced with immunoSEQ multiplex PCR; TCRdb's copy has only in-frame clones and lacks some. The table records roughly 200,000 clones, 70% to 90% of them present only once. Sequenced: peripheral blood. These receptors were collected from a woman in her late teens or twenties who had recovered from COVID-19.

This chain joins TRBV5-1 and TRBJ1-2, with TRBD1 matching over 10 bases. V was pared by 4 bases and J by 4 bases, with 7 bases of the junction left unmatched. The length of the CDR3 is 15 residues. CDR1 is SGHRS and CDR2 is YFSETQ in the germline V gene. The CDR3, as DNA: TGCGCCAGCAGCGTCACCGGGACAGGGGTCTATGGCTACACCTTC. Translated: CASSVTGTGVYGYTF.

The CDR3 coding sequence is TGTGCCAGCAGCTGGGGGGGCAATCAGCCCCAGCATTTT. Its translation: CASSWGGNQPQHF. The chain recombines TRBV2 with TRBJ1-5, with D possibly matching TRBD1 (5 bases). The germline V and J ends were trimmed by 6 bases and 2 bases, with 8 bases remaining between them. Germline CDR1 SNHLY, CDR2 FYNNEI. The CDR3 has 13 amino acids. Combining the CDR3 with reference TRBV2 and TRBJ1-5 gives the whole variable domain EPEVTQTPSHQVTQMGQEVILRCVPISNHLYFYWYRQILGQKVEFLVSFYNNEISEKSEIFDDQFSVERPDGSNFTLKIRSTKLEDSAMYFCASSWGGNQPQHFGDGTRLSIL.

This chain uses TRBV18 with TRBJ1-6; 7 bases line up with TRBD1. The ends lost 3 bases at V and 5 bases at J; junction bases unmatched: 4. The length of the CDR3 is 15 residues. CDR1 KGHSH and CDR2 LQKENI come from the germline V gene. The CDR3 DNA reads TGTGCCAGCTCACCCGGACAGGTGGATAATTCACCCCTCCACTTT. It codes for CASSPGQVDNSPLHF.

The chain links TRBV5-1 to TRBJ2-7; maybe TRBD1 (7 bases). CDR1 and CDR2 from the germline V gene are SGHRS and YFSETQ. The CDR3 contains 14 residues. The V and J ends lost 4 bases and 2 bases respectively, with 13 bases between them. The DNA for the CDR3 is TGCGCCAGCAGCGTGGAGGGACAGCCCTACGAGCAGTACTTC. Translated, it gives CASSVEGQPYEQYF. The variable domain in full, completed from reference TRBV5-1 and TRBJ2-7, reads KAGVTQTPRYLIKTRGQQVTLSCSPISGHRSVSWYQQTPGQGLQFLFEYFSETQRNKGNFPGRFSGRQFSNSRSEMNVSTLELGDSALYLCASSVEGQPYEQYFGPGTRLTVT.

V and J are TRBV2 and TRBJ1-5; possible D gene TRBD1, 5 bases. Germline V gene sequence: CDR1 SNHLY, CDR2 FYNNEI. The CDR3 contains 15 residues. V lost 0 bases to trimming and J lost 5 bases, with 11 bases between them. The chain's CDR3 is CASSEALGADQPQHF. The DNA for the CDR3 is TGTGCCAGCAGTGAAGCGCTTGGGGCAGATCAGCCCCAGCATTTT.

The chain carries TRBV4-3 and TRBJ2-1, with TRBD2 matching 7 bases. The germline CDR1 and CDR2 sequences are LGHNA and YSLEER. This CDR3 has 17 residues. V dropped 3 bases and J dropped 0; count of bases not matched to a gene: 8. The CDR3, as DNA: TGCGCCAGCAGCCAGGACGCGGGGGTAAGCTCCTACAATGAGCAGTTCTTC. Its protein product is CASSQDAGVSSYNEQFF.

This chain joins TRBV30 and TRBJ1-5, with unresolved D. Trimming shortened V by 1 base and J by 0 bases, and 4 bases separated the two germline ends. The CDR3 consists of 13 residues. Germline loops: CDR1 GTSNPN, CDR2 SVGIG (reference sequence). This CDR3 reads CAWSDGSNQPQHF. The DNA of the CDR3 is TGTGCCTGGAGTGACGGTAGCAATCAGCCCCAGCATTTT.

This chain joins TRBV27 and TRBJ2-3, with 13 bases identical to TRBD2. The germline gives CDR1 MNHEY, CDR2 SMNVEV (reference sequence). CDR3 length: 15 residues. Trimming took 6 bases from V and 6 from J; bases not matched to a gene: 6. DNA of the CDR3: TGTGCCAGCAGGGGACTAGCGGGATGGGTGGATACGCAGTATTTT. As protein: CASRGLAGWVDTQYF.

The gene calls are TRBV28 and TRBJ2-1; TRBD2 matches at 16 bases. This CDR3 has 17 residues. Germline values: CDR1 MDHEN, CDR2 SYDVKM. With V trimmed by 4 bases and J by 7 bases, 7 bases remained unmatched. The CDR3 DNA is TGTGCCAGCAGTTCCGGGACTAGCGGGAGGGCCGGAAATGAGCAGTTCTTC. Encoded protein: CASSSGTSGRAGNEQFF.

The chain recombines TRBV25-1 with TRBJ2-7; 10 bases align to TRBD2. CDR3 length: 15 amino acids. Germline V lookup: CDR1 MGHDK, CDR2 SYGVNS. J lost 5 bases, V lost 3 bases, and 7 bases had no gene match. CDR3 nucleotide sequence: TGTGCCAGCAGTGATCCTAGCGGGAGTATTAACGAGCAGTACTTC. Translated: CASSDPSGSINEQYF.

The chain combines TRBV7-9 with TRBJ1-5; D uncertain. The CDR3 spans 12 residues. Trimming cost V 3 bases and J 3 bases, with 3 bases left between them. Germline CDR1 is SEHNR and CDR2 is FQNEAQ (reference sequence). DNA for the CDR3: TGTGCCAGCAGCTTCTTCAATCAGCCCCAGCATTTT. This codes for CASSFFNQPQHF. The whole variable domain, filled in from reference TRBV7-9 and TRBJ1-5, reads DTGVSQNPRHKITKRGQNVTFRCDPISEHNRLYWYRQTLGQGPEFLTYFQNEAQLEKSRLLSDRFSAERPKGSFSTLEIQRTEQGDSAMYLCASSFFNQPQHFGDGTRLSIL.

A single count supports this clone. The chain has TRBV10-3 and TRBJ1-6, with a tentative D call TRBD1 (5 bases). The CDR3 spans 15 residues. Germline V gene data show CDR1 as ENHRY and CDR2 as SYGVKD. Trimming shortened V by 0 bases and J by 7 bases, and 10 bases separated the two germline ends. The CDR3 coding sequence is TGTGCCATCAGTGAGTCGCAGGGAGGCAATTCACCCCTCCACTTT. Amino acids: CAISESQGGNSPLHF.

The chain is built from TRBV23-1 and TRBJ2-7; D remains ambiguous. TRBV23-1 falls under the ORF class, with uncertain function. V was trimmed by 4 bases and J by 3 bases, leaving 22 bases between them. The CDR3 is 17 amino acids. CDR3 sequence reads: CASSPQSRFFRDYEQYF. CDR3 nucleotide sequence: TGCGCCAGCAGTCCCCAATCTAGGTTCTTTAGAGACTACGAGCAGTACTTC.

This clone was recorded once. The chain has TRBV24-1 and TRBJ1-5; D is unresolved. The CDR3 extends over 16 amino acids. Germline-derived CDR1 and CDR2 are KGHDR and SFDVKD. Trimming shortened V by 8 bases and J by 5 bases, and 21 bases separated the two germline ends. The CDR3, as DNA: TGTGCCACCATTGGAACCGGGGAGCTTAGACATCAGCCCCAGCATTTT. Its protein is CATIGTGELRHQPQHF.

The chain is built from TRBV4-2 and TRBJ2-1, with 12 positions matching TRBD2. CDR3 length: 19 residues. Trimming at V came to 3 bases and at J to 4 bases, leaving 13 bases not matched to a gene. Germline CDR1 and CDR2: LGHNA and YNFKEQ. The CDR3 region has the DNA TGTGCCAGCAGCCAGGTTCGCCTCGGACTAGCGGGATCATACAATGAGCAGTTCTTC. Amino acid sequence: CASSQVRLGLAGSYNEQFF.

The rearrangement uses TRBV3-1 (or the pseudogene TRBV3-2) and TRBJ2-1; unclear D gene. This CDR3 comprises 15 residues. Trimming pared 4 bases from V and 0 bases from J, leaving 10 bases between. Germline values: CDR1 LGHDT, CDR2 YNNKEL (reference sequence). DNA of the CDR3: TGTGCCAGCAGCCCCTCCCGGAGCTCCTACAATGAGCAGTTCTTC. Its translation is CASSPSRSSYNEQFF.

This clone has only one observation. The rearrangement links TRBV4-3 to TRBJ2-7, with TRBD1 matching 9 bases. The CDR3 is 17 amino acids. With 3 bases clipped from V and 0 bases from J, the junction kept 9 bases outside the gene matches. Germline values: CDR1 LGHNA, CDR2 YSLEER. The CDR3 sequence: CASSQRVQGQGSYEQYF. CDR3 sequence (DNA): TGCGCCAGCAGCCAGAGAGTCCAGGGACAGGGCTCCTACGAGCAGTACTTC.

The chain uses TRBV27 and TRBJ2-7; possibly TRBD2 for D (5 bases). There are 14 residues in the CDR3. Per germline, CDR1 MNHEY and CDR2 SMNVEV (reference sequence). The V gene lost 5 bases and the J gene lost 4 bases, with 15 bases spanning the gap. CDR3 sequence: CASSPWRADYEQYF. In nucleotides, the CDR3 is TGTGCCAGCAGTCCCTGGCGGGCGGATTACGAGCAGTACTTC.

This chain links TRBV7-9 with TRBJ1-4, with a possible D match to TRBD1 (5 bases). V shed 3 bases and J shed 5 bases, with 10 bases lying between them. Germline V gene data show CDR1 as SEHNR and CDR2 as FQNEAQ (reference sequence). There are 14 residues in the CDR3. The CDR3 DNA reads as TGTGCCAGCAGCTTGGGGACTGCCAATGAAAAACTGTTTTTT. As protein: CASSLGTANEKLFF.

The rearrangement joins TRBV9 to TRBJ1-2; 10 bases agree with TRBD1. The CDR3 is 14 residues long. The germline V gene has CDR1 SGDLS and CDR2 YYNGEE. J gave up 2 bases and V 3 bases, and 1 base lay outside the gene matches. The CDR3, as DNA: TGTGCCAGCAGCGGACAGGGGGCGAACTATGGCTACACCTTC. Amino acid sequence: CASSGQGANYGYTF.